The 32 T cell receptor beta chains reported below all come from one sample, sequenced in a study of cytomegalovirus exposure and HLA in healthy donors. Use of 60 Vbeta and 13 Jbeta primers characterized the PCR. The data were produced by immunoSEQ multiplex PCR, yet TCRdb's version contains in-frame clones alone and is incomplete. The sample records 100,000 to 150,000 clones, 60% to 80% being singletons. The sample was PBMCs. The receptors stem from a female donor in good health and CMV-seronegative.

The rearrangement links TRBV5-6 to TRBJ2-2; 13 bases fit TRBD2. Germline assignment: CDR1 SGHDT and CDR2 YYEEEE. The V segment lost 2 bases and the J segment 2 bases; nucleotides outside the gene matches: 6. The CDR3 covers 18 residues. CDR3 protein: CASSLLAGGTGNTGELFF. The CDR3 bases are TGTGCCAGCAGCTTACTAGCGGGAGGGACGGGTAACACCGGGGAGCTGTTTTTT.

The V call is TRBV10-2, the J call TRBJ2-1; 11 bases fit TRBD2. The CDR3 has 17 residues. Germline CDR1 reads WSHSY; CDR2 reads SAAADI. With 6 bases clipped from V and 6 bases from J, the junction kept 13 bases outside the gene matches. CDR3 residues: CASSRDRASGRSNEQFF. The CDR3 bases are TGCGCCAGCAGCCGGGATAGGGCTAGCGGGAGGAGCAATGAGCAGTTCTTC.

V usage is TRBV5-5 and J usage is TRBJ1-5, with TRBD1 identical over 9 bases. J was trimmed by 3 bases and V by 4 bases; bases with no gene match: 5. The CDR3 is 15 amino acids. CDR1 and CDR2 (germline): SGHKS, YYEKEE (reference sequence). In nucleotides, the CDR3 is TGTGCCAGCAGCACAGGACAGGGGAACAATCAGCCCCAGCATTTT. Protein: CASSTGQGNNQPQHF. The complete variable domain, with remaining parts taken from reference TRBV5-5 and TRBJ1-5, reads DAGVTQSPTHLIKTRGQQVTLRCSPISGHKSVSWYQQVLGQGPQFIFQYYEKEERGRGNFPDRFSARQFPNYSSELNVNALLLGDSALYLCASSTGQGNNQPQHFGDGTRLSIL.

The chain is built from TRBV19 and TRBJ2-7; TRBD1 matches at 11 bases. This CDR3 region has 15 residues. With 5 bases clipped from V and 3 bases from J, the junction kept 6 bases outside the gene matches. Germline-derived CDR1 and CDR2 are LNHDA and SQIVND (reference sequence). CDR3 region: CASSAGTGGIYEQYF. Here the CDR3 DNA reads TGTGCCAGTAGTGCCGGGACAGGGGGAATCTACGAGCAGTACTTC.

The V gene is TRBV5-1, the J gene TRBJ1-1, with 11 nucleotides matching TRBD1. The CDR3 totals 17 residues. V lost 0 bases to trimming and J lost 1 base; unmatched junction nucleotides: 5. Germline CDR1 and CDR2: SGHRS and YFSETQ. CDR3 in amino acids: CASSLGDRGGSNTEAFF. The CDR3 DNA reads as TGCGCCAGCAGCTTGGGGGACAGGGGGGGATCGAACACTGAAGCTTTCTTT.

The rearrangement joins TRBV4-2 to TRBJ2-1; TRBD2 agrees at 7 bases. The CDR3 covers 15 residues. Trimming took 0 bases from V and 3 from J; bases not matched to a gene: 2. CDR1 and CDR2 (germline): LGHNA, YNFKEQ. CDR3 region: CASSQDLAVYNEQFF. In DNA, the CDR3 is TGTGCCAGCAGCCAAGACCTAGCGGTCTACAATGAGCAGTTCTTC.

The CDR3 here is CASSPAAGGSYNEQFF. CDR3 bases: TGTGCCAGCAGTCCGGCAGCGGGAGGGTCCTACAATGAGCAGTTCTTC. The V call is TRBV28, the J call TRBJ2-1; 10 nucleotides line up with TRBD2. The CDR3 has 16 residues. Unmatched junction bases numbered 5, after V lost 5 bases and J lost 1 base. Germline lookup yields CDR1 MDHEN and CDR2 SYDVKM.

The CDR3 DNA sequence: TGTGCCAGCAGTTCCTTACCGGGACAGGGCTCCTACGAGCAGTACTTC. Translated: CASSSLPGQGSYEQYF. The V gene is TRBV27, the J gene TRBJ2-7, with 9 bases lining up with TRBD1. V was pared by 4 bases and J by 0 bases, with 7 bases of the junction left unmatched. The CDR3 spans 16 residues. Germline-derived CDR1 and CDR2 are MNHEY and SMNVEV (reference sequence).

J is TRBJ2-7 and V is TRBV27; TRBD2 agrees at 8 bases. V lost 4 bases and J lost 5; bases outside the gene matches: 7. This CDR3 has 14 amino acids. The germline CDR1 and CDR2 sequences are MNHEY and SMNVEV (reference sequence). The CDR3 DNA follows: TGTGCCAGCAGTTGGGGGACTAGTATCCACGAGCAGTACTTC. Translated, it gives CASSWGTSIHEQYF.

The CDR3 DNA is TGCGCCAGCAGCAGGGGGACAGGGGCCTACAATGAGCAGTTCTTC. Amino acids: CASSRGTGAYNEQFF. The chain carries TRBV5-1 and TRBJ2-1; 10 nucleotides align to TRBD1. The CDR3 spans 15 residues. V gave up 4 bases and J gave up 2 bases; unmatched junction bases: 3. Germline CDR1 is SGHRS and CDR2 is YFSETQ.

The chain has TRBV6-1 and TRBJ1-5, with 7 nucleotides matching TRBD1. Germline lookup yields CDR1 MNHNS and CDR2 SASEGT. The V and J ends lost 6 bases and 2 bases, in that order; junction bases with no gene match: 7. The CDR3 runs 15 residues. The CDR3 loop reads CASRPRGTGNQPQHF. The CDR3 coding sequence is TGTGCCAGCAGACCCAGGGGGACAGGCAATCAGCCCCAGCATTTT.

The chain links TRBV6-1 to TRBJ1-5; a weak D match, TRBD1 (5 bases). The V end was cut by 0 bases, the J end by 3 bases, with 12 bases between. Germline CDR1 MNHNS, CDR2 SASEGT. CDR3 length: 16 amino acids. For the CDR3, the DNA is TGTGCCAGCAGTGAAGCCGGCGGGGGTCACAATCAGCCCCAGCATTTT. Amino acid sequence: CASSEAGGGHNQPQHF.

The V gene is TRBV10-3, the J gene TRBJ1-1, with TRBD1 identical over 7 bases. The germline V gene has CDR1 ENHRY and CDR2 SYGVKD. Losses at the gene ends were 8 bases for V and 1 base for J; bases not matched to a gene: 7. This CDR3 contains 14 residues. The CDR3 loop reads CAIGDRQGNTEAFF. In DNA, the CDR3 is TGTGCCATCGGCGACAGACAGGGGAACACTGAAGCTTTCTTT.

The chain uses TRBV18 and TRBJ2-1, with D perhaps TRBD2 (6 bases). There are 15 residues in the CDR3. CDR1 and CDR2 from the germline V gene are KGHSH and LQKENI. Trimming took off 1 base at V and 6 bases at J, with 13 bases between the two ends. The CDR3 region is CASSPRLEKLNEQFF. In DNA form, the CDR3 reads TGTGCCAGCTCACCACGACTAGAGAAGCTCAATGAGCAGTTCTTC.

This chain links TRBV27 with TRBJ2-3; TRBD2 agrees at 9 bases. CDR3 size: 16 residues. The trim removed 6 bases at V and 2 bases at J, leaving 9 bases unmatched. The germline V gene encodes CDR1 MNHEY and CDR2 SMNVEV (reference sequence). Here the CDR3 DNA reads TGTGCCAGCAGCTTGCGGACTAGCGCTAACACAGATACGCAGTATTTT. Its protein product is CASSLRTSANTDTQYF.

The genes are TRBV29-1 and TRBJ2-3; 7 positions agree with TRBD1. The germline V gene encodes CDR1 SQVTM and CDR2 ANQGSEA. The CDR3 extends over 14 amino acids. The ends lost 6 bases at V and 1 base at J; junction bases unmatched: 7. The CDR3 sequence is CSVLSGGGTDTQYF. In nucleotides, the CDR3 is TGCAGCGTCCTTTCAGGGGGAGGCACAGATACGCAGTATTTT.

V and J are TRBV7-2 and TRBJ2-7; 7 bases map to TRBD2. This CDR3 has 14 amino acids. CDR1 is SGHTA, CDR2 FQGNSA, per germline. V was clipped by 4 bases and J by 3 bases; unmatched bases: 6. CDR3 nucleotides: TGTGCCAGCAGCTCCGGACTAGGTAGCTACGAGCAGTACTTC. Protein: CASSSGLGSYEQYF.

Only a few counts were recorded for this clone. The chain couples TRBV28 to TRBJ2-1; D not certain. There are 13 residues in the CDR3. The germline V and J ends were trimmed by 2 bases and 4 bases, with 6 bases remaining between them. Looked up from germline, CDR1 is MDHEN and CDR2 is SYDVKM. CDR3 protein: CASSLPQYNEQFF. In nucleotides, the CDR3 is TGTGCCAGCAGTTTACCCCAGTACAATGAGCAGTTCTTC.

A few counts support this clone. The gene calls are TRBV4-3 and TRBJ2-5; 8 bases agree with TRBD1. The end of the DNA aligns better with TRBJ2-7, so the J call may be wrong. Germline CDR1 reads LGHNA; CDR2 reads YSLEER. This CDR3 region has 16 residues. The CDR3 protein is CASSLTLTGTGDEQYF. The CDR3 nucleotides read TGCGCCAGCAGCCTGACTTTGACAGGGACAGGTGACGAGCAGTACTTC.

The J gene is TRBJ2-7, the V gene TRBV6-5, with D possibly being TRBD2 (7 bases). CDR1 MNHEY and CDR2 SVGAGI come from the germline V gene. The CDR3 contains 15 residues. The V end was cut by 5 bases, the J end by 5 bases, with 19 bases between. In nucleotides, the CDR3 is TGTGCCAGCAGTATAGGACTAGAGGGGGTCCACGAGCAGTACTTC. Residues: CASSIGLEGVHEQYF.

A few counts support this clone. V usage is TRBV29-1 and J usage is TRBJ2-2, with TRBD1 as a possible D gene (5 bases). This CDR3 has 12 residues. Trimming removed 3 bases from V and 7 bases from J, with 9 bases in between. Germline V lookup: CDR1 SQVTM, CDR2 ANQGSEA. The CDR3, as DNA: TGCAGCGTTGACAGGGTTGGCGGGGAGCTGTTTTTT. Amino acid sequence: CSVDRVGGELFF.

This clone has just one count. The chain is built from TRBV5-4 and TRBJ2-5, with 9 bases that match TRBD1. There are 14 residues in the CDR3. Losses at the gene ends were 1 base for V and 5 bases for J; bases not matched to a gene: 3. Germline V gene sequence: CDR1 SGHNT, CDR2 YYREEE (reference sequence). Written as DNA, the CDR3 is TGTGCCAGCAGCTTGCGGGGGACAGGGGAGACCCAGTACTTC. This translates into CASSLRGTGETQYF.

This clone was seen just once. The chain combines TRBV4-1 with TRBJ2-5; TRBD1 is a possible D gene (6 bases). With 5 bases removed from V and 1 base from J, the gap between germline ends came to 8 bases. The germline V gene has CDR1 MGHRA and CDR2 YSYEKL. This CDR3 has 13 residues. CDR3 in amino acids: CASSGQIQETQYF. The CDR3 DNA follows: TGCGCCAGCAGCGGACAGATCCAAGAGACCCAGTACTTC.

The chain carries TRBV19 and TRBJ2-7; 7 nucleotides agree with TRBD2. Trimming removed 7 bases from V and 6 bases from J; junction bases left unmatched: 3. CDR1 is LNHDA and CDR2 is SQIVND in the germline V gene (reference sequence). The CDR3 contains 11 residues. Here the CDR3 DNA reads TGTGCCAGTATAGGCGGGGGCGAGCAGTACTTC. It translates to CASIGGGEQYF. Using reference TRBV19 and TRBJ2-7 for the parts outside the CDR3, the full variable domain is DGGITQSPKYLFRKEGQNVTLSCEQNLNHDAMYWYRQDPGQGLRLIYYSQIVNDFQKGDIAEGYSVSREKKESFPLTVTSAQKNPTAFYLCASIGGGEQYFGPGTRLTVT.

The chain employs TRBV2 and TRBJ2-3, with TRBD2 matching 7 bases. The ends lost 6 bases at V and 3 bases at J; junction bases unmatched: 9. This CDR3 region has 15 residues. Germline CDR1 SNHLY, CDR2 FYNNEI. The CDR3 coding sequence is TGTGCCAGCAGCCGAGCGGGACGGGGAACAGATACGCAGTATTTT. Its translation is CASSRAGRGTDTQYF.

The chain recombines TRBV18 with TRBJ2-1, with 10 bases fitting TRBD2. V shed 1 base, J shed 9 bases, and the junction held 9 bases outside the gene matches. The CDR3 consists of 16 residues. CDR1 is KGHSH, CDR2 LQKENI, per germline. The CDR3, as DNA: TGTGCCAGCTCACCACGGGCGACTAGCGGGTCGGGTGAGCAGTTCTTC. This sequence encodes CASSPRATSGSGEQFF.

The chain employs TRBV6-5 and TRBJ1-2, with 7 bases identical to TRBD1. The trim removed 5 bases at V and 0 bases at J, leaving 0 bases unmatched. Germline loops: CDR1 MNHEY, CDR2 SVGAGI. This CDR3 has 13 amino acids. This chain's CDR3 is CASSTGANYGYTF. The CDR3 DNA reads TGTGCCAGCAGTACAGGGGCTAACTATGGCTACACCTTC.

The V and J genes are TRBV10-3 and TRBJ2-5; TRBD2 agrees at 10 bases. With V trimmed by 4 bases and J by 5 bases, 7 bases remained unmatched. Germline V gene lookup returns CDR1 ENHRY and CDR2 SYGVKD. The length of the CDR3 is 15 residues. The CDR3: CAISAELAGVETQYF. For the CDR3, the DNA is TGTGCCATCAGTGCCGAGCTAGCGGGAGTTGAGACCCAGTACTTC.

This chain joins TRBV15 and TRBJ2-5; the D gene is possibly TRBD2 (6 bases). V was pared by 3 bases and J by 4 bases, with 15 bases between. CDR3 size: 15 residues. The V gene's germline CDR1 is LNHNV and CDR2 YYDKDF (reference sequence). The CDR3 protein is CATSRRGDVGETQYF. CDR3 DNA: TGTGCCACCAGCAGGCGGGGAGATGTCGGAGAGACCCAGTACTTC.

The chain uses TRBV5-1 and TRBJ2-3, with 9 bases fitting TRBD2. Germline V gene lookup returns CDR1 SGHRS and CDR2 YFSETQ. Trimming removed 0 bases from V and 4 bases from J; junction bases left unmatched: 3. This CDR3 contains 15 residues. The CDR3 nucleotides read TGCGCCAGCAGCTTGGATAGCGGGAGCGCAGATACGCAGTATTTT. Its translation is CASSLDSGSADTQYF.

This clone showed up just a few times. The chain employs TRBV28 and TRBJ2-7; D remains unclear. There are 13 residues in the CDR3. Germline V CDR1 and CDR2: MDHEN, SYDVKM. Trimming took 2 bases from V and 3 from J, leaving 8 bases between them. CDR3 amino acids: CASSLPHSYEQYF. In DNA, the CDR3 is TGTGCCAGCAGTTTACCCCACAGCTACGAGCAGTACTTC. Full variable domain (remainder filled in from reference TRBV28 and TRBJ2-7): DVKVTQSSRYLVKRTGEKVFLECVQDMDHENMFWYRQDPGLGLRLIYFSYDVKMKEKGDIPEGYSVSREKKERFSLILESASTNQTSMYLCASSLPHSYEQYFGPGTRLTVT.

This clone has just one count. The chain uses TRBV15 and TRBJ2-1; TRBD1 aligns across 7 bases. Unmatched junction bases numbered 8, after V lost 5 bases and J lost 4 bases. CDR1 is LNHNV and CDR2 is YYDKDF in the germline V gene (reference sequence). The CDR3 consists of 15 residues. The CDR3 region is CATSSRDRKYNEQFF. The CDR3 region has the DNA TGTGCCACCAGCTCCCGGGACAGAAAATACAATGAGCAGTTCTTC.